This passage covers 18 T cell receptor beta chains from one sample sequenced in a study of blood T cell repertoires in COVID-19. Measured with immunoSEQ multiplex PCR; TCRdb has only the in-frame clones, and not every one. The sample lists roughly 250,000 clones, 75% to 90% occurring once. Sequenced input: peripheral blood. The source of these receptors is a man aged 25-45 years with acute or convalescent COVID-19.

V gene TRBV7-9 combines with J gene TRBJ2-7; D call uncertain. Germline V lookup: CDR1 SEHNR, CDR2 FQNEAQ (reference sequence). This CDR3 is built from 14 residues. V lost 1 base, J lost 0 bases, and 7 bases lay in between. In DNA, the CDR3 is TGTGCCAGCAGCTTAGTGGCCAGCTCCTACGAGCAGTACTTC. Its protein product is CASSLVASSYEQYF.

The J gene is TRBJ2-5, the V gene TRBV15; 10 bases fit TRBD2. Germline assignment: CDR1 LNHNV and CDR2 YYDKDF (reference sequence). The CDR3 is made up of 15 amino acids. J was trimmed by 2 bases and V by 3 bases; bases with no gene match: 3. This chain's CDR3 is CATSRPAGGQETQYF. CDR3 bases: TGTGCCACCAGCAGGCCAGCGGGGGGGCAAGAGACCCAGTACTTC.

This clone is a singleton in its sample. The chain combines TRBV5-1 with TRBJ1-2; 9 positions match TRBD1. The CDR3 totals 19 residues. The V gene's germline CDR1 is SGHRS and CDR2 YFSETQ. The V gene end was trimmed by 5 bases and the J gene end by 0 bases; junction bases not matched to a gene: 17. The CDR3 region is CASRESGQGRGRANYGYTF. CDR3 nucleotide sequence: TGCGCCAGCAGAGAATCGGGACAGGGAAGAGGACGAGCTAACTATGGCTACACCTTC.

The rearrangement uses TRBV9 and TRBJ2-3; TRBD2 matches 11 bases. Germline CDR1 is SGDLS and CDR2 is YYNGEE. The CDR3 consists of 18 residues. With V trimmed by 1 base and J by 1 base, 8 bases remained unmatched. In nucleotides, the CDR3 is TGTGCCAGCAGCGTATACTCCGGACTAGCGGGCGGCACAGATACGCAGTATTTT. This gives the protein CASSVYSGLAGGTDTQYF.

CDR3: CASSTGLAGETDTQYF. In nucleotides, the CDR3 is TGTGCCAGCAGCACTGGACTAGCGGGGGAGACAGATACGCAGTATTTT. The chain couples TRBV7-3 to TRBJ2-3, with TRBD2 matching 13 bases. Germline CDR1 reads SGHTA; CDR2 reads FQGTGA. V lost 5 bases, J lost 3 bases, and 5 bases stayed unmatched. This CDR3 has 16 amino acids.

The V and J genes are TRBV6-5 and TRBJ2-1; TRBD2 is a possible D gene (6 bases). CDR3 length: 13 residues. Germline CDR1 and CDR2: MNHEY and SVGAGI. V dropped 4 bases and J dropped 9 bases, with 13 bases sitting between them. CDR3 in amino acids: CASSLRPGLEQFF. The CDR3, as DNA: TGTGCCAGCAGTTTAAGACCGGGACTTGAGCAGTTCTTC.

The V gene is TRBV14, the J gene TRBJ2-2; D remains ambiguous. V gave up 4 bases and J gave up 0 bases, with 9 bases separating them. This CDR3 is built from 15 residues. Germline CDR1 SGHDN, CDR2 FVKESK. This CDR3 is CASSRGVPNTGELFF. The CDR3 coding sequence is TGTGCCAGCAGCCGAGGAGTCCCGAACACCGGGGAGCTGTTTTTT.

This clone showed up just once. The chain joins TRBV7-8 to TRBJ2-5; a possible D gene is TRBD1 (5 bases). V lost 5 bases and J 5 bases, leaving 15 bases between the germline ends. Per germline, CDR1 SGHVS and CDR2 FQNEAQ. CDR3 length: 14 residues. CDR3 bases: TGTGCCAGCAGCGATCGACAGCCCAGGGAGACCCAGTACTTC. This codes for CASSDRQPRETQYF.

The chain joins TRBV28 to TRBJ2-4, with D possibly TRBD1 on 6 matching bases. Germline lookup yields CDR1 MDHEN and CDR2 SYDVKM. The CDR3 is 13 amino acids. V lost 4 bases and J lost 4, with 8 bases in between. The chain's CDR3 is CASSSGQKNIQYF. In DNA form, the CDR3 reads TGTGCCAGCAGTTCTGGACAGAAAAACATTCAGTACTTC.

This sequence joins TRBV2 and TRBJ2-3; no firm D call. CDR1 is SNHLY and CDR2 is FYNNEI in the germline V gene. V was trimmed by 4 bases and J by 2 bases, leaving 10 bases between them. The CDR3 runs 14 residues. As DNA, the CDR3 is TGTGCCAGCAGTGTTCGTACAGTCACAGATACGCAGTATTTT. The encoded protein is CASSVRTVTDTQYF.

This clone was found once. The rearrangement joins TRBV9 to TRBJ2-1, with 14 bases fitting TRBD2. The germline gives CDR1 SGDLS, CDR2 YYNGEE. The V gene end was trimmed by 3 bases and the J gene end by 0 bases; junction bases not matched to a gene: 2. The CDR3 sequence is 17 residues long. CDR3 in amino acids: CASSAGTSGSSYNEQFF. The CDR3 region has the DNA TGTGCCAGCAGCGCTGGGACTAGCGGGAGCTCCTACAATGAGCAGTTCTTC.

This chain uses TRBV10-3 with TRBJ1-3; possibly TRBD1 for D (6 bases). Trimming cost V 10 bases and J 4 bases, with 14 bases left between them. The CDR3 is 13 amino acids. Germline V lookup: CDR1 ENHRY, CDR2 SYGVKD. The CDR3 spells CATGQNYGNTIYF. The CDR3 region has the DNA TGTGCCACCGGACAGAATTACGGAAACACCATATATTTT.

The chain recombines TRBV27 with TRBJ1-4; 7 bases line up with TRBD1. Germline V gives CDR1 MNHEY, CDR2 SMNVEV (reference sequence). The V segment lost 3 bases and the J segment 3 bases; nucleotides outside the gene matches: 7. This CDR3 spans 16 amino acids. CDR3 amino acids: CASSLVLRGANEKLFF. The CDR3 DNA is TGTGCCAGCAGTTTGGTTCTCAGGGGGGCTAATGAAAAACTGTTTTTT.

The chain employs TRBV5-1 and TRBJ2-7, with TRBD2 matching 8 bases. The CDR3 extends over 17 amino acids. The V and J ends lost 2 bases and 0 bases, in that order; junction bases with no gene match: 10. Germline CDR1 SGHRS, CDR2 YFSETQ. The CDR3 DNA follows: TGCGCCAGCAGCTTAACGACGCGGGGGGCCTACTCCTACGAGCAGTACTTC. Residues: CASSLTTRGAYSYEQYF.

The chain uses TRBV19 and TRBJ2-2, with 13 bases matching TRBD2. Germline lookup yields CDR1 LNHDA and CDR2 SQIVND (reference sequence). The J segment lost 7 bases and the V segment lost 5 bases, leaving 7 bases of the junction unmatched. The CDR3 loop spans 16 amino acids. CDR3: CASSRLAGGIDGELFF. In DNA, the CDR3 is TGTGCCAGTAGTCGACTAGCGGGGGGAATAGACGGGGAGCTGTTTTTT.

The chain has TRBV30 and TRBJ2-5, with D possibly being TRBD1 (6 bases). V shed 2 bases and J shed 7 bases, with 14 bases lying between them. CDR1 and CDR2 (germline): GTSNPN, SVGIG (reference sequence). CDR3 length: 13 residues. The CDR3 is CAWSSRGLGTQYF. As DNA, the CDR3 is TGTGCCTGGAGTTCCAGGGGATTAGGGACCCAGTACTTC.

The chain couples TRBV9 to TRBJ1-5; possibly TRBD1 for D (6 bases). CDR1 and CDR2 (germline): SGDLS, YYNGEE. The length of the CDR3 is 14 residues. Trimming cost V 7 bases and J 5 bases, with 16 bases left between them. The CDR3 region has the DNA TGTGCCAGCGGACAGTCACAGGGTTATCAGCCCCAGCATTTT. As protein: CASGQSQGYQPQHF.

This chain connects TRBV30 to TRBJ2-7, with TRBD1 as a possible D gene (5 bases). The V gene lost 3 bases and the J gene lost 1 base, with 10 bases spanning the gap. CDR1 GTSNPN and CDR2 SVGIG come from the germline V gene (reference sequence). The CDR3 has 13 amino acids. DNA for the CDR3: TGTGCCTGGAGGCTGACAGCGTCCTACGAGCAGTACTTC. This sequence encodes CAWRLTASYEQYF.